This T cell receptor beta chain derives from a study of human T cells and chemical hapten exposure. At the level of the study: Researchers reported sensitizing a roughly 2 cm by roughly 2 cm upper inner arm skin site with 2% DPC. Findings and limits, study-wide: There was no change with DPC sensitization in TCRs above 1 in 1000 frequency.

Documented time point: patch test 1, 2 weeks after DPC sensitization. Treatment defined: therapeutic diphenylcyclopropenone sensitization with weekly scalp DPC. The study drew its donors from alopecia patients who were 18 to 70 years old and suitable for DPC. For this clonotype: Its specificity is not known.

Library construction involved attaching unique molecular identifiers to individual cDNA molecules, which allowed quantitative, reproducible TCR counting. Each CDR3 protein gets one entry after TCRdb re-called the RACE reads with MiXCR. Of 180,000 or so distinct CDR3 sequences in the sample, about 14% were seen once. The CDR3 totals 18 residues. The V gene end was trimmed by 0 bases and the J gene end by 0 bases; junction bases not matched to a gene: 7. Germline V gene lookup returns CDR1 SGHTA and CDR2 FQGNSA. The chain combines TRBV7-2 with TRBJ2-7; 11 bases match TRBD2. Specimen: whole blood, collected in connection with sensitization to the hapten diphenylcyclopropenone (DPC). This TCR was sampled from a woman aged 25 to 39 with alopecia areata. Some clones in this sample may be carry-over from other donors' samples. CDR3 DNA sequence: TGTGCCAGCAGCTTAGCCGGGACTAGCGGCTATAGCTCCTACGAGCAGTACTTC. It yields the protein CASSLAGTSGYSSYEQYF.